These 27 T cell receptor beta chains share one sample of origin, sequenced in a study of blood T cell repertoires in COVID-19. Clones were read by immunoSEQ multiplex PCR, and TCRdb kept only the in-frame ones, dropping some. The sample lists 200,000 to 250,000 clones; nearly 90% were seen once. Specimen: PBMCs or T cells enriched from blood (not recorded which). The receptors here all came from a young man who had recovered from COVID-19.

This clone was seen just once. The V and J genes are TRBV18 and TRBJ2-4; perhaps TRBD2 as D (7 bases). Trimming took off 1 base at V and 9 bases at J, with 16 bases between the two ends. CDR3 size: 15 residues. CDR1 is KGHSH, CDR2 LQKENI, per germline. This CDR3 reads CASSPQGEGSGIQYF. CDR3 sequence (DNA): TGTGCCAGCTCACCACAGGGGGAGGGGTCTGGCATTCAGTACTTC.

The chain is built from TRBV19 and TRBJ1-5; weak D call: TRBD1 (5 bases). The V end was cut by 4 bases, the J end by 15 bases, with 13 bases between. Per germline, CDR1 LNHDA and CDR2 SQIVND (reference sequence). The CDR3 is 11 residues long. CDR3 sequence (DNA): TGTGCCAGTAGTACTAGTAAGGGGTGGCATTTT. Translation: CASSTSKGWHF.

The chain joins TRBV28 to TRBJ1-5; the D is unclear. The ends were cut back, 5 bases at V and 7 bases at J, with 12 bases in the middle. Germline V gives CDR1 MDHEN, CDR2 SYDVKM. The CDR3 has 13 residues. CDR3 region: CASSSLGGQPQHF. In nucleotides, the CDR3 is TGTGCCAGCAGTAGTCTAGGAGGGCAGCCCCAGCATTTT.

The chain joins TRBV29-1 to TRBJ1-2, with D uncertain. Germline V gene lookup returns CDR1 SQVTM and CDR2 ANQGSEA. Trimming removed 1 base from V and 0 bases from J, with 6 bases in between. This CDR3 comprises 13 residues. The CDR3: CSVEGAANYGYTF. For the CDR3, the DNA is TGCAGCGTTGAAGGAGCCGCTAACTATGGCTACACCTTC.

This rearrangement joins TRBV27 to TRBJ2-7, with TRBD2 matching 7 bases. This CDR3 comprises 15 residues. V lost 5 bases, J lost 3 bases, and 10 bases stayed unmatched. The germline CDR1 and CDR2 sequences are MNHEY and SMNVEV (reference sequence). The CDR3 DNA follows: TGTGCCAGCAGTATTGGGGAGGGACGTCTCTACGAGCAGTACTTC. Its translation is CASSIGEGRLYEQYF.

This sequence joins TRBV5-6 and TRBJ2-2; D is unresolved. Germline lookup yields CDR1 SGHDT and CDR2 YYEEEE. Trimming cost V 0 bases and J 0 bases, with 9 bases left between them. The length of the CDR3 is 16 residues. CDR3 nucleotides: TGTGCCAGCAGCTTGGTCCAGCGTACGAACACCGGGGAGCTGTTTTTT. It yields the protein CASSLVQRTNTGELFF.

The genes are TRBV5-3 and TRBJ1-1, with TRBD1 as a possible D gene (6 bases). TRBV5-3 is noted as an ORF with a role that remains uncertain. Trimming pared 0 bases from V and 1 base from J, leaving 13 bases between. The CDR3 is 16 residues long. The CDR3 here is CARSLEQGPTNTEAFF. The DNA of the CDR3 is TGTGCCAGAAGCTTGGAACAGGGCCCCACGAACACTGAAGCTTTCTTT.

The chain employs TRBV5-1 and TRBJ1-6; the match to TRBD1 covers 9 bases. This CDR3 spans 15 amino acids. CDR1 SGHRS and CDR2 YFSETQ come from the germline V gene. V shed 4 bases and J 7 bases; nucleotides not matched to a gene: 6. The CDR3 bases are TGCGCCAGCAGCAGGGGACAGGGCGGGAATTCACCCCTCCACTTT. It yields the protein CASSRGQGGNSPLHF. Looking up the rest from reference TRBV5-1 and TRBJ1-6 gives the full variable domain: KAGVTQTPRYLIKTRGQQVTLSCSPISGHRSVSWYQQTPGQGLQFLFEYFSETQRNKGNFPGRFSGRQFSNSRSEMNVSTLELGDSALYLCASSRGQGGNSPLHFGNGTRLTVT.

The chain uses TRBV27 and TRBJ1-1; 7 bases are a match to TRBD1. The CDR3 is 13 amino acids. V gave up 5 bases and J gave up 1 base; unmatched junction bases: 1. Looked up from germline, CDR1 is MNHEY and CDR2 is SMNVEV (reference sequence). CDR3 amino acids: CASSRQGNTEAFF. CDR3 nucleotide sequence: TGTGCCAGCAGTCGACAGGGGAACACTGAAGCTTTCTTT.

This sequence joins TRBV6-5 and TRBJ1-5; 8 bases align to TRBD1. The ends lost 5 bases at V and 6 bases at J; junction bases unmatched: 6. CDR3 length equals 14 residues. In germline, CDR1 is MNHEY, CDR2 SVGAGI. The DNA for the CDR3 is TGTGCCAGCAGTCGCCAGGGGGCGCCTCAGCCCCAGCATTTT. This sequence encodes CASSRQGAPQPQHF.

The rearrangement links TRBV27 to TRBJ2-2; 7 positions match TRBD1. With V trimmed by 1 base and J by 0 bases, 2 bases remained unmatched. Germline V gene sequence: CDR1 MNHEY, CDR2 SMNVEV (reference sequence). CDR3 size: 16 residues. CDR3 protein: CASSLLGTANTGELFF. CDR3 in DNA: TGTGCCAGCAGTTTATTAGGGACAGCGAACACCGGGGAGCTGTTTTTT.

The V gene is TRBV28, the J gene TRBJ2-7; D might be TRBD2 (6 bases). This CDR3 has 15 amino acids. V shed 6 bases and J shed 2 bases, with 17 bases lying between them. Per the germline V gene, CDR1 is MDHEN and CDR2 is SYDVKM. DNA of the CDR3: TGTGCCAGCAGCCTGCCCGGGACTGGAACCTACGAGCAGTACTTC. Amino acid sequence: CASSLPGTGTYEQYF.

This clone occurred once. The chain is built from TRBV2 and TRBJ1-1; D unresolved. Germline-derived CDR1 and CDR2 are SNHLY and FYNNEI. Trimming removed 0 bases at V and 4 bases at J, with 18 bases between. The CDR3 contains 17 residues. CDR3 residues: CASSEALQVPLVTEAFF. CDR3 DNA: TGTGCCAGCAGTGAAGCGCTCCAGGTGCCTCTGGTCACTGAAGCTTTCTTT.

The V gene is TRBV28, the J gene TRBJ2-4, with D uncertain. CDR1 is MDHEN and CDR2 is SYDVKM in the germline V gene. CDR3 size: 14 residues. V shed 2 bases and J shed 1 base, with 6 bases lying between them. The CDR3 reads CASSLGRAKNIQYF. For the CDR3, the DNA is TGTGCCAGCAGTTTAGGTCGGGCCAAAAACATTCAGTACTTC.

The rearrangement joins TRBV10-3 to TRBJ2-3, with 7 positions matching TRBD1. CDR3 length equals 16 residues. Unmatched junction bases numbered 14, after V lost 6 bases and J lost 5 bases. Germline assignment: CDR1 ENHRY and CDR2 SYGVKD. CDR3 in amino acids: CAIRELDRAGGDTQYF. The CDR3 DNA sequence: TGTGCCATCAGAGAACTCGACAGGGCTGGAGGAGATACGCAGTATTTT.

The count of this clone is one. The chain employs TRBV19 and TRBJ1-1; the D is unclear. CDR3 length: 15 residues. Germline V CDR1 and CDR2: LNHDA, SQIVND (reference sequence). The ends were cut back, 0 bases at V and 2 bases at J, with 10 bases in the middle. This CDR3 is CASSIDGRGNTEAFF. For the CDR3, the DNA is TGTGCCAGTAGTATAGACGGCCGGGGAAACACTGAAGCTTTCTTT.

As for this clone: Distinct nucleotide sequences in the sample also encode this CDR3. The CDR3 nucleotides read TGCGCCAGCAGCCTTACAGGAGGCAATCAGCCCCAGCATTTT. Its translation is CASSLTGGNQPQHF. The gene calls are TRBV5-1 and TRBJ1-5, with D perhaps matching TRBD1 (5 bases). The length of the CDR3 is 14 residues. Per germline, CDR1 SGHRS and CDR2 YFSETQ. Trimming pared 4 bases from V and 2 bases from J, leaving 10 bases between.

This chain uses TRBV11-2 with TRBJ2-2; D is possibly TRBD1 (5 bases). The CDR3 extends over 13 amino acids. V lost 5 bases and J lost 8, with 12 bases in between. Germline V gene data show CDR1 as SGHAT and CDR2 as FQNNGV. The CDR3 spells CASSETNRGELFF. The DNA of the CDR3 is TGTGCCAGCAGCGAGACCAACAGGGGGGAGCTGTTTTTT.

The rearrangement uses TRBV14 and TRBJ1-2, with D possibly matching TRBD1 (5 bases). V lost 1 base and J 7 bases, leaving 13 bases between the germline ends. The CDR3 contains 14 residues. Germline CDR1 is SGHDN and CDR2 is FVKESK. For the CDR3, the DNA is TGTGCCAGCAGCCAAGTTCGTGGGGGGTCTGGCTACACCTTC. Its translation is CASSQVRGGSGYTF.

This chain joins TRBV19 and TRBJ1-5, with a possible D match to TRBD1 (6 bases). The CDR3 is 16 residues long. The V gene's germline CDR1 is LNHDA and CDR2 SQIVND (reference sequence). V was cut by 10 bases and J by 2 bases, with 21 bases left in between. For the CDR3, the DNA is TGTGCCACTACAGGGTTAGCTACGTGGGGCAATCAGCCCCAGCATTTT. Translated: CATTGLATWGNQPQHF.

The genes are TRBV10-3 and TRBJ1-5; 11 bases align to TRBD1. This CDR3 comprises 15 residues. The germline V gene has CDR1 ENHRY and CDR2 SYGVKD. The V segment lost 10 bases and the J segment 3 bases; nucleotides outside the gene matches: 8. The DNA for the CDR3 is TGTGCCACCGCAGGGACAGGGGGTTTCAATCAGCCCCAGCATTTT. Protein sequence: CATAGTGGFNQPQHF.

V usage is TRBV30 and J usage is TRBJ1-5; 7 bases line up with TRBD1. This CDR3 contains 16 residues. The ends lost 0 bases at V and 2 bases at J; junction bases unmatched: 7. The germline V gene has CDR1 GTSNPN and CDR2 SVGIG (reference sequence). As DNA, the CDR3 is TGTGCCTGGAGTGTGACAGGGTTTTTTGGCAATCAGCCCCAGCATTTT. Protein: CAWSVTGFFGNQPQHF.

The CDR3, as DNA: TGCGCCAGCAGCCACCCTCAGGGGGCGGTCACTGAAGCTTTCTTT. Residues: CASSHPQGAVTEAFF. The chain joins TRBV4-3 to TRBJ1-1, with 8 bases fitting TRBD1. From germline, CDR1 is LGHNA and CDR2 YSLEER. Germline trimming cut 3 bases from V and 4 bases from J; bases unmatched to any gene: 7. The CDR3 length is 15 residues.

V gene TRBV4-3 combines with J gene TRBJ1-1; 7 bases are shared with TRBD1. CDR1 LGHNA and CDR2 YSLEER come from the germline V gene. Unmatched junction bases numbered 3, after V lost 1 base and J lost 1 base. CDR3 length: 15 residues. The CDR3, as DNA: TGCGCCAGCAGCCAAGGGGACAGAAGGAACACTGAAGCTTTCTTT. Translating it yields CASSQGDRRNTEAFF.

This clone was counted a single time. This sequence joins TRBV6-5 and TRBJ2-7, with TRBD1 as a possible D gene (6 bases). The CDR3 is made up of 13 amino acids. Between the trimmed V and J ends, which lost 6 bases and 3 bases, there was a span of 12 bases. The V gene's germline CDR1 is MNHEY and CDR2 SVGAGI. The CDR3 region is CASRPGQNYEQYF. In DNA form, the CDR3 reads TGTGCCAGCAGGCCGGGACAAAACTACGAGCAGTACTTC.

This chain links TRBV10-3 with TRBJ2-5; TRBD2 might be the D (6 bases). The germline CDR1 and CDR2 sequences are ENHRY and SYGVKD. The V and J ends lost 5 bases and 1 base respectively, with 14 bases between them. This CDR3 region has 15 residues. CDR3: CAISSGEGVQETQYF. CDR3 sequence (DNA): TGTGCCATCAGTTCGGGGGAAGGGGTCCAAGAGACCCAGTACTTC.

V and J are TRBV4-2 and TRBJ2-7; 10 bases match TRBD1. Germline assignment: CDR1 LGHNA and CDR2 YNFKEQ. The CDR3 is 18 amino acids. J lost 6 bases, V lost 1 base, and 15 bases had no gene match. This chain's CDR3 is CASSQGVMAGTGVREQYF. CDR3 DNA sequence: TGTGCCAGCAGCCAAGGTGTTATGGCCGGGACAGGGGTGCGCGAGCAGTACTTC.